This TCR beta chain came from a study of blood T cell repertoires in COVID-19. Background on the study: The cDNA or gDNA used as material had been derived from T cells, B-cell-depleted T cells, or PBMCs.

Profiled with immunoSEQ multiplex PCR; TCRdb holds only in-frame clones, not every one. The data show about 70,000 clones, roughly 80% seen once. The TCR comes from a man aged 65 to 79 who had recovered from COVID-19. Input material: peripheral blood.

The CDR3 here is CASSYSNRGSYEQYF. CDR3 nucleotides: TGTGCCAGCAGTTACTCGAATAGGGGCTCCTACGAGCAGTACTTC. The chain joins TRBV6-6 to TRBJ2-7; D is possibly TRBD1 (5 bases). With 0 bases removed from V and 0 bases from J, the gap between germline ends came to 9 bases. The CDR3 runs to 15 residues. CDR1 is MNHNY, CDR2 SVGAGI, per germline (reference sequence).